This T cell receptor beta chain was documented in a study of T cells in Graves' hyperthyroidism and ophthalmopathy. The ends were cut back, 2 bases at V and 1 base at J, with 19 bases in the middle. The V gene's germline CDR1 is DFQATT and CDR2 SNEGSKA (reference sequence). The CDR3 sequence is 17 residues long. Amplification of TCR beta CDR3 regions was performed using RNA transcripts as template. RT-PCR in the first round (using the HTBI primer set) targeted the TCR CDR3. TCRdb reanalysed the multiplex PCR reads using MiXCR and keeps one entry per CDR3 protein. The sample carries about 270,000 distinct CDR3 sequences, nearly 15% recorded once. This clonotype was found many times.

The chain couples TRBV20-1 to TRBJ2-3; possibly TRBD1 for D (5 bases). The sample was blood. The TCR comes from a woman between 45 and 60 years old with Graves' hyperthyroidism that later progressed to Graves' ophthalmopathy. The CDR3 nucleotides are TGCAGTGCTAGAAGGACGTCGGTGGGGCCGGGCACAGATACGCAGTATTTT. Its protein is CSARRTSVGPGTDTQYF.